The clone carrying this T cell receptor beta chain was detected only a few times. The data were produced by immunoSEQ multiplex PCR, yet TCRdb's version contains in-frame clones alone and is incomplete. The repertoire includes 150,000 to 200,000 clones, less than 80% of them detected once, and about 14% sits in the top ten. This sample was taken from a study of blood T cell repertoires in COVID-19. Overall study: Both acute and convalescent COVID-19 samples were obtained from the United States, Italy and Spain.

The germline V gene has CDR1 LNHDA and CDR2 SQIVND (reference sequence). This CDR3 spans 17 amino acids. Trimming left V 4 bases short and J 5 bases short, with 23 bases between. The sequencing input was peripheral blood. The receptor was derived from a man aged 50 to 59 who had recovered from COVID-19. The chain combines TRBV19 with TRBJ1-1, with D perhaps matching TRBD1 (5 bases). The CDR3 DNA follows: TGTGCCAGTAGTAAGTCAGGGATACTTAAAGGAGGGACTGAAGCTTTCTTT. Protein sequence: CASSKSGILKGGTEAFF.